This T cell receptor (beta chain) came from a study of glioma-infiltrating T cells after dendritic cell vaccination. The CDR3 is 14 amino acids. Germline V gives CDR1 SEHNR, CDR2 FQNEAQ (reference sequence). With 5 bases removed from V and 7 bases from J, the gap between germline ends came to 12 bases. Time point of the sample: after dendritic cell vaccination, including at tumor progression/relapse. Using immunoSEQ multiplex PCR, the repertoire was profiled, and TCRdb retains in-frame clones only, with some absent. The table lists roughly 100,000 clones, around four fifths of them singletons. The TCR originated in a human donor with glioblastoma. The sample here was blood, taken after dendritic cell vaccination. The chain is built from TRBV7-9 and TRBJ1-6, with D possibly TRBD1 on 5 matching bases. The DNA for the CDR3 is TGTGCCAGCAGCCCTCGTGGGGCGAATTCACCCCTCCACTTT. It specifies CASSPRGANSPLHF.